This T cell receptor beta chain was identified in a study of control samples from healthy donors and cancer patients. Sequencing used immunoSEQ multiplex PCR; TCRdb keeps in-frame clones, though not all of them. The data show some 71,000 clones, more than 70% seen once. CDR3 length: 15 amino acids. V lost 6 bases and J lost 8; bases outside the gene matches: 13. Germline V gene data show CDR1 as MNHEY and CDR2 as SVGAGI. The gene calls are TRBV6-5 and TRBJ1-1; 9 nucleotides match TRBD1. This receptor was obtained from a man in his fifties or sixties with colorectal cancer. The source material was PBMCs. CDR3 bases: TGTGCCAGCAGCCCCACGACAGGGGGGTATTGGGAAGCTTTCTTT. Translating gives CASSPTTGGYWEAFF.